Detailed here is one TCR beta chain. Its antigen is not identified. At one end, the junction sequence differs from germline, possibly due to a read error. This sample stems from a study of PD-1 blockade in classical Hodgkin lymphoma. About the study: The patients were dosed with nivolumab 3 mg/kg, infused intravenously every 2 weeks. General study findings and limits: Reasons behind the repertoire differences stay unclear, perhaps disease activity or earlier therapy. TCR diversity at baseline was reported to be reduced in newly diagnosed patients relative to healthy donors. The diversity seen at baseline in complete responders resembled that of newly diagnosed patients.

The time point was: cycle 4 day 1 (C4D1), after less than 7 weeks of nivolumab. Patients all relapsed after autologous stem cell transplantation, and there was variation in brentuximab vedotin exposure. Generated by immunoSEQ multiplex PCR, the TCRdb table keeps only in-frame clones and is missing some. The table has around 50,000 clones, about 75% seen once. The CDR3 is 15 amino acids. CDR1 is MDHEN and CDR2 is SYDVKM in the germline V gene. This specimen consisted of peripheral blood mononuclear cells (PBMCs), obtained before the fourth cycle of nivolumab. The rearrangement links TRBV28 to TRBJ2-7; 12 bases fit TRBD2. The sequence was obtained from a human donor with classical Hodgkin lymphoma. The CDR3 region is CASRGGPGLAGHENF. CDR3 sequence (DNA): TGTGCCAGCAGAGGGGGCCCTGGACTAGCGGGACACGAAAACTTC.